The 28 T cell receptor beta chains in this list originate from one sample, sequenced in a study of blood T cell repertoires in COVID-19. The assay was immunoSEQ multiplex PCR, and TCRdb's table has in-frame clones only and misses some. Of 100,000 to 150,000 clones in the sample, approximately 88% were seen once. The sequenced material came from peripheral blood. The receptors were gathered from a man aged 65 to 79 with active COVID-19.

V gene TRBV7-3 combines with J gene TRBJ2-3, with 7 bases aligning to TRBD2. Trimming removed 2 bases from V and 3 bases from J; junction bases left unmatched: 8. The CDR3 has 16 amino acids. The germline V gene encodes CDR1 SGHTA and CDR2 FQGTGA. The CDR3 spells CASSLSRTSITDTQYF. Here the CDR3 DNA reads TGTGCCAGCAGCTTATCCCGGACTAGTATTACAGATACGCAGTATTTT. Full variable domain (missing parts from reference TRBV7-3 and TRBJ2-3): GAGVSQTPSNKVTEKGKYVELRCDPISGHTALYWYRQSLGQGPEFLIYFQGTGAADDSGLPNDRFFAVRPEGSVSTLKIQRTERGDSAVYLCASSLSRTSITDTQYFGPGTRLTVL.

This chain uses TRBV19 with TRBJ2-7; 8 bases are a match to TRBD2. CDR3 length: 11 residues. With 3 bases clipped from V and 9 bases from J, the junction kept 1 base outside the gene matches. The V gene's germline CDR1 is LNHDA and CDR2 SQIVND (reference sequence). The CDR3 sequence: CASSMLAGQYF. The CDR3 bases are TGTGCCAGTAGTATGCTAGCGGGGCAGTACTTC. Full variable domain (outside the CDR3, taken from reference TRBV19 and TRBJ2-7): DGGITQSPKYLFRKEGQNVTLSCEQNLNHDAMYWYRQDPGQGLRLIYYSQIVNDFQKGDIAEGYSVSREKKESFPLTVTSAQKNPTAFYLCASSMLAGQYFGPGTRLTVT.

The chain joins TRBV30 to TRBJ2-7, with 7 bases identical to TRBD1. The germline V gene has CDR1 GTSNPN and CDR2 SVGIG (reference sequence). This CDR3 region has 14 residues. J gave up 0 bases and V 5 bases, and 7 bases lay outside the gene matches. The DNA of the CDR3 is TGTGCCTGGGCCCCAGGGGGTCTCTCCTACGAGCAGTACTTC. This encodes CAWAPGGLSYEQYF.

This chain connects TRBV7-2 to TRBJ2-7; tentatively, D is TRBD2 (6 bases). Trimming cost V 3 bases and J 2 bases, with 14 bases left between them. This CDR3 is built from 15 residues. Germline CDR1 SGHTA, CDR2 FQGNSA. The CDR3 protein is CASSLGTPATYEQYF. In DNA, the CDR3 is TGTGCCAGCAGCTTGGGGACTCCAGCTACCTACGAGCAGTACTTC.

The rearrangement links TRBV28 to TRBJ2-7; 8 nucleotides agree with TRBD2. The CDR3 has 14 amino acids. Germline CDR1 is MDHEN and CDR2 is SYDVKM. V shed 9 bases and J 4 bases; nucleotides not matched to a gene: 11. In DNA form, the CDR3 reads TGTGCCAGTTTACCCCGCACTAGCGGTTACGAGCAGTACTTC. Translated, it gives CASLPRTSGYEQYF.

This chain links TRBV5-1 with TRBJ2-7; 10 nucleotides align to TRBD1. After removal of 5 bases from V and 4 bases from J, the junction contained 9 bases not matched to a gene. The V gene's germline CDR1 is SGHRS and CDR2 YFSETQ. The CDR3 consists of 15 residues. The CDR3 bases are TGCGCCAGCAGAGAAATCCCGGGACAGGGGTACGAGCAGTACTTC. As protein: CASREIPGQGYEQYF.

This chain's CDR3 is CASSFPGLNTGELFF. The CDR3 DNA reads as TGCGCCAGCAGCTTTCCCGGACTAAACACCGGGGAGCTGTTTTTT. The chain carries TRBV5-1 and TRBJ2-2; D is perhaps TRBD2 (6 bases). The CDR3 runs to 15 residues. The V gene's germline CDR1 is SGHRS and CDR2 YFSETQ. V shed 2 bases and J shed 2 bases, with 10 bases lying between them.

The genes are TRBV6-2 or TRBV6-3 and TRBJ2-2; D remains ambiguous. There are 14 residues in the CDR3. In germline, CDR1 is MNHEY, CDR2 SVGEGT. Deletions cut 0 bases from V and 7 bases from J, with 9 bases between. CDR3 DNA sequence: TGTGCCAGCAGTTACTCTGCCTTCGGCGGGGAGCTGTTTTTT. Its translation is CASSYSAFGGELFF.

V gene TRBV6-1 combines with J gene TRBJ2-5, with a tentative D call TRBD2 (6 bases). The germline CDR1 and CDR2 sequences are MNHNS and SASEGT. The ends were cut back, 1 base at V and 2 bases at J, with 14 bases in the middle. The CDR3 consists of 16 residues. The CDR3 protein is CASSEGIAEGQETQYF. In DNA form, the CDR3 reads TGTGCCAGCAGTGAAGGTATAGCGGAGGGGCAAGAGACCCAGTACTTC.

CDR3 sequence: CASSRRTGGNQPQHF. The CDR3 region has the DNA TGTGCCAGTAGTAGGAGGACAGGGGGCAATCAGCCCCAGCATTTT. The V call is TRBV19, the J call TRBJ1-5; 9 bases align to TRBD1. The V gene's germline CDR1 is LNHDA and CDR2 SQIVND (reference sequence). This CDR3 is built from 15 residues. Trimming took 4 bases from V and 2 from J; bases not matched to a gene: 3.

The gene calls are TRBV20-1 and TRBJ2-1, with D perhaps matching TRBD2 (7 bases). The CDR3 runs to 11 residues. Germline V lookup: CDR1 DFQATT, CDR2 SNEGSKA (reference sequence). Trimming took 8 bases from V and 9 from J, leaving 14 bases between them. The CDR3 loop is CSLPRGAEQFF. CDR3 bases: TGCAGTCTGCCCCGGGGGGCTGAGCAGTTCTTC.

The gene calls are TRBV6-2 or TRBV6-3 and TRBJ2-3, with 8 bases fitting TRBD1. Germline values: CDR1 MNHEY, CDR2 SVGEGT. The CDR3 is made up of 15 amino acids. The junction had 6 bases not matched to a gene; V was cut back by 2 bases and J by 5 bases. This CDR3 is CASSYGQGRVDTQYF. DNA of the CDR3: TGTGCCAGCAGTTACGGACAGGGACGCGTAGATACGCAGTATTTT.

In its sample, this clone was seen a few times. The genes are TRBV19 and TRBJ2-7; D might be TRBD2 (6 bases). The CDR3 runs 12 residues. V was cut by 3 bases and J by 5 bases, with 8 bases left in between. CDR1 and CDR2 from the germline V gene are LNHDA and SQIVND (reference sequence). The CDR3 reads CASSMRGNEQYF. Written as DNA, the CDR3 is TGTGCCAGTAGTATGCGGGGAAACGAGCAGTACTTC.

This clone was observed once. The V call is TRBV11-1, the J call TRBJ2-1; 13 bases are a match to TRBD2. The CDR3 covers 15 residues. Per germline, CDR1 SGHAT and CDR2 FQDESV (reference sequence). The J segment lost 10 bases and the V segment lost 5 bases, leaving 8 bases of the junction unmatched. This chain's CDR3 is CASSPGLAGDREQFF. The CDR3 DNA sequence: TGTGCCAGCAGCCCTGGACTAGCGGGAGACCGGGAGCAGTTCTTC.

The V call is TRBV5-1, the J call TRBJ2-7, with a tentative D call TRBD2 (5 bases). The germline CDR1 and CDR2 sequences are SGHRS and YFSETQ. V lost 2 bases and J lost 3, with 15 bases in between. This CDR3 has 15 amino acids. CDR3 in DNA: TGCGCCAGCAGCTTTAACCCGCCCAGCGGCTACGAGCAGTACTTC. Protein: CASSFNPPSGYEQYF.

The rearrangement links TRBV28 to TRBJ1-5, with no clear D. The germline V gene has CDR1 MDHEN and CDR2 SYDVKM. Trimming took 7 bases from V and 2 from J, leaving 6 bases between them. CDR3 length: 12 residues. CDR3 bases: TGTGCCAGCACAAGCGGCAATCAGCCCCAGCATTTT. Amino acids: CASTSGNQPQHF.

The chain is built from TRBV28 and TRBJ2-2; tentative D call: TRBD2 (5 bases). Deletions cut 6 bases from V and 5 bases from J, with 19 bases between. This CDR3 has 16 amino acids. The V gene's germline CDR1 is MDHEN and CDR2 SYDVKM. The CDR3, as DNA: TGTGCCAGCAGACCCCCAGTTGCGAGGGTGACCGGGGAGCTGTTTTTT. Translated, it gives CASRPPVARVTGELFF.

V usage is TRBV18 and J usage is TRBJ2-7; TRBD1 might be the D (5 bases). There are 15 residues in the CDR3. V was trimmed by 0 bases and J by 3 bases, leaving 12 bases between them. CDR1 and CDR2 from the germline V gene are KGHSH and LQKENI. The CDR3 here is CASSPPVPGNYEQYF. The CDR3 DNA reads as TGTGCCAGCTCACCACCGGTCCCAGGGAACTACGAGCAGTACTTC. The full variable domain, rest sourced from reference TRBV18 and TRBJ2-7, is NAGVMQNPRHLVRRRGQEARLRCSPMKGHSHVYWYRQLPEEGLKFMVYLQKENIIDESGMPKERFSAEFPKEGPSILRIQQVVRGDSAAYFCASSPPVPGNYEQYFGPGTRLTVT.

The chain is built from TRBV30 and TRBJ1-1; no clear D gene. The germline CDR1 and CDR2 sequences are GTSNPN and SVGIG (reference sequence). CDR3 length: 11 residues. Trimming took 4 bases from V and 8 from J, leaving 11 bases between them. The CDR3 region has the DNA TGTGCCTGGATCTCTCACCTAGAAGCTTTCTTT. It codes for CAWISHLEAFF.

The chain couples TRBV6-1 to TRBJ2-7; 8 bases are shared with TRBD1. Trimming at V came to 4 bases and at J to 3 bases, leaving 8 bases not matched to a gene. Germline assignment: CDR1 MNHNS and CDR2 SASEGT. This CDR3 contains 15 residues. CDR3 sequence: CASSAAGQEGYEQYF. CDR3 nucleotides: TGTGCCAGCAGTGCCGCGGGACAGGAAGGCTACGAGCAGTACTTC.

The CDR3 nucleotides read TGTGCCACCAGTGACGCACAGGATGGGGCAGATACGCAGTATTTT. It translates to CATSDAQDGADTQYF. This sequence joins TRBV24-1 and TRBJ2-3, with a possible D match to TRBD1 (5 bases). Germline CDR1 KGHDR, CDR2 SFDVKD. Trimming shortened V by 4 bases and J by 4 bases, and 14 bases separated the two germline ends. The CDR3 is 15 amino acids.

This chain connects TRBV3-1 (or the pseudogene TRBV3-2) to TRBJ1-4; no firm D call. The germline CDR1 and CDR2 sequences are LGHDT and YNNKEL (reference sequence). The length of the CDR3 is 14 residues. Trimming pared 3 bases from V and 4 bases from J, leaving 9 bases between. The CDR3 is CASSQGRHNEKLFF. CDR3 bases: TGTGCCAGCAGCCAGGGCAGGCATAATGAAAAACTGTTTTTT.

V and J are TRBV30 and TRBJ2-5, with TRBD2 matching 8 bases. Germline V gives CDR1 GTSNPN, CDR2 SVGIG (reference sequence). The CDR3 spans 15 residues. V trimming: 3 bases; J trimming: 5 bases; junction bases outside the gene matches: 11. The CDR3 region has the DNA TGTGCCTGGAGCCCGCCGGGGGGGCCGATTGAGACCCAGTACTTC. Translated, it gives CAWSPPGGPIETQYF.

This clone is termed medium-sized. DNA for the CDR3: TGTGCCAGCAGCCAACGTAGCGGGAGTCCCCCCTACGAGCAGTACTTC. It yields the protein CASSQRSGSPPYEQYF. V is TRBV7-9 and J is TRBJ2-7, with 9 positions matching TRBD2. V trimming: 5 bases; J trimming: 2 bases; junction bases outside the gene matches: 10. Germline V gene lookup returns CDR1 SEHNR and CDR2 FQNEAQ (reference sequence). This CDR3 spans 16 amino acids.

CDR3 sequence: CASSEVPGTEAFF. The CDR3 bases are TGCGCCAGCAGTGAGGTCCCGGGCACTGAAGCTTTCTTT. The chain links TRBV10-1 to TRBJ1-1; D gene uncertain. Between the trimmed V and J ends, which lost 2 bases and 4 bases, there was a span of 8 bases. This CDR3 contains 13 residues. Germline V lookup: CDR1 WNHNN, CDR2 SYGVQD (reference sequence).

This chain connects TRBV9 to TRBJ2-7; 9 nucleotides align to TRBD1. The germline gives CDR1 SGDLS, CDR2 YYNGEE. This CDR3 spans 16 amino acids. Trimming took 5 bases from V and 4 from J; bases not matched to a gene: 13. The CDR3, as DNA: TGTGCCAGCAGTCGTTACCCGGGACAGGGTGGGTACGAGCAGTACTTC. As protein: CASSRYPGQGGYEQYF.

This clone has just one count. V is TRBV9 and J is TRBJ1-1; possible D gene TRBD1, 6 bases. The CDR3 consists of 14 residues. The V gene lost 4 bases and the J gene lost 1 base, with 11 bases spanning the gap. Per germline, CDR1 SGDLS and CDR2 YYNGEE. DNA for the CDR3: TGTGCCAGCAGCCCCCTGGGGGCGAACACTGAAGCTTTCTTT. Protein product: CASSPLGANTEAFF.

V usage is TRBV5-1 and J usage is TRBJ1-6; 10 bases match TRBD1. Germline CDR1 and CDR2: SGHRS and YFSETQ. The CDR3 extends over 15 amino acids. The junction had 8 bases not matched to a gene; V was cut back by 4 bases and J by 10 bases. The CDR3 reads CASSGTGVGYSPLHF. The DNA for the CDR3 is TGCGCCAGCAGCGGGACAGGGGTAGGCTACTCACCCCTCCACTTT.